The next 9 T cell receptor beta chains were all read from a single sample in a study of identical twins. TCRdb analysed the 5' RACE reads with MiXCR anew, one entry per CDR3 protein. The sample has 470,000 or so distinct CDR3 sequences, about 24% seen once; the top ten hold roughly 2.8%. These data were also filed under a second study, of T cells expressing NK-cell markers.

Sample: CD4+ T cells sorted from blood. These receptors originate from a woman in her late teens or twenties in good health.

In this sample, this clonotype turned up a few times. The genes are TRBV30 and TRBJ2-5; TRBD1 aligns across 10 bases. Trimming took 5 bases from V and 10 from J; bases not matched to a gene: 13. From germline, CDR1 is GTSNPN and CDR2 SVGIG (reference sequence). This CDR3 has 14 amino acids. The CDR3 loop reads CAWSPGQGRYDQYF. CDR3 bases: TGTGCCTGGTCCCCGGGACAGGGGAGGTATGACCAGTACTTC.

CDR3 loop: CASRSDRFAYGYTF. The CDR3 coding sequence is TGTGCCAGCAGAAGCGACAGGTTTGCCTATGGCTACACCTTC. This chain joins TRBV6-1 and TRBJ1-2; maybe TRBD1 (6 bases). CDR3 length: 14 amino acids. The germline gives CDR1 MNHNS, CDR2 SASEGT. V shed 6 bases and J shed 4 bases, with 15 bases lying between them.

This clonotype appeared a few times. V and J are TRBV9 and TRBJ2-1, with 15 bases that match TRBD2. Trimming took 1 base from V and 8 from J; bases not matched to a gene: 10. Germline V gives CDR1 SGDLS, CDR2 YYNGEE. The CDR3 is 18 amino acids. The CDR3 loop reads CASSVYPWTSGGADEQFF. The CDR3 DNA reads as TGTGCCAGCAGCGTATACCCTTGGACTAGCGGGGGGGCCGATGAGCAGTTCTTC.

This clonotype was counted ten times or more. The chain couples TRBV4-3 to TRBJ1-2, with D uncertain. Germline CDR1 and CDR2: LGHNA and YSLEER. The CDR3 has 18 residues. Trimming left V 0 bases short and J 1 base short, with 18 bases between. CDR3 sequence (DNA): TGCGCCAGCAGCCAAGAGATTCTTAAGAAGTGGTTTAACTATGGCTACACCTTC. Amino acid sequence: CASSQEILKKWFNYGYTF.

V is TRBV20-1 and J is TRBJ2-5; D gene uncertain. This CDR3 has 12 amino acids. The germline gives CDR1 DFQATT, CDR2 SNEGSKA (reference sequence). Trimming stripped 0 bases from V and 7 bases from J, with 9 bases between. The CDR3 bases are TGCAGTGCTAGAGACCAGACTGGGACCCAGTACTTC. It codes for CSARDQTGTQYF.

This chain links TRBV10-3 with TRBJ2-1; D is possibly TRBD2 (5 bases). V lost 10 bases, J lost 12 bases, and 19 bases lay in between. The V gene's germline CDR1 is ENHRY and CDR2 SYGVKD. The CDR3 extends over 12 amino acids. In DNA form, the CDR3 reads TGTGCCACGGGTGATGGGTCCCGGGGGCAGTTCTTC. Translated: CATGDGSRGQFF.

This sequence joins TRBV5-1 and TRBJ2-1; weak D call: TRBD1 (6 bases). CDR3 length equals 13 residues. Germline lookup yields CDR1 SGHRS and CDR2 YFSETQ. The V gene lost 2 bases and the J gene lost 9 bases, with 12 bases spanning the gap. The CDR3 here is CASSLVQGGEQFF. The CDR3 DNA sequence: TGCGCCAGCAGCTTAGTACAGGGCGGTGAGCAGTTCTTC.

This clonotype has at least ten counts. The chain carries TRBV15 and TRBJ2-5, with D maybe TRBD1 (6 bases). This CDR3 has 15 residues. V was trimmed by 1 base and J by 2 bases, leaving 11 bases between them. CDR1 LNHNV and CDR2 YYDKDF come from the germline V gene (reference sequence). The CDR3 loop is CATSRVGGRQETQYF. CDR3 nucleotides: TGTGCCACCAGCAGAGTAGGGGGACGGCAAGAGACCCAGTACTTC.

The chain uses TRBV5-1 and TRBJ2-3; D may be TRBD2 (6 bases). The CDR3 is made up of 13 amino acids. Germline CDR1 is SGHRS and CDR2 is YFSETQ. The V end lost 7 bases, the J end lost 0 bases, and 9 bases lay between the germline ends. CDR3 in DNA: TGCGCCAGCGGGGCGGGGAGCACAGATACGCAGTATTTT. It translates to CASGAGSTDTQYF.